This T cell receptor beta chain was recovered during a study of T cell clonotyping in hematopoietic cell transplantation. Study-level results: At the given depth, recipient repertoires were over 95% de novo clonotypes. Without cell sorting, CD4 versus CD8 contributions remain unresolved. After transplant, recipient diversity fell while pathologically expanded clonotypes grew through day 180.

About this clone: Its antigen is as yet unknown.

Only in-frame clones appear in the TCRdb table, and some are missing; sequencing was by immunoSEQ multiplex PCR. Of around 6,000 clones detected, roughly 70% appear once; the ten largest clones hold about 30%. Blood collection times were about day -28 and days 30, 100, 180 posttransplant. The source of this sequence is a male patient aged 50 to 59 who had an allogeneic stem cell transplant from an unrelated donor, so the T cells may come from the graft donor. Some clones in this sample may be carry-over from other donors' samples. The sequenced sample was PBMCs, obtained 180 days after allogeneic stem cell transplant.

This CDR3 reads CSEAGGPEETQYF. The CDR3 region has the DNA TGCAGCGAAGCGGGAGGGCCGGAGGAGACCCAGTACTTC. The rearrangement uses TRBV29-1 and TRBJ2-5, with 10 bases lining up with TRBD2. Germline V gene data show CDR1 as SQVTM and CDR2 as ANQGSEA. V shed 7 bases and J 5 bases; nucleotides not matched to a gene: 7. This CDR3 is 13 amino acids long. Based on the CDR3 plus reference TRBV29-1 and TRBJ2-5, the full variable domain is SAVISQKPSRDICQRGTSLTIQCQVDSQVTMMFWYRQQPGQSLTLIATANQGSEATYESGFVIDKFPISRPNLTFSTLTVSNMSPEDSSIYLCSEAGGPEETQYFGPGTRLLVL.